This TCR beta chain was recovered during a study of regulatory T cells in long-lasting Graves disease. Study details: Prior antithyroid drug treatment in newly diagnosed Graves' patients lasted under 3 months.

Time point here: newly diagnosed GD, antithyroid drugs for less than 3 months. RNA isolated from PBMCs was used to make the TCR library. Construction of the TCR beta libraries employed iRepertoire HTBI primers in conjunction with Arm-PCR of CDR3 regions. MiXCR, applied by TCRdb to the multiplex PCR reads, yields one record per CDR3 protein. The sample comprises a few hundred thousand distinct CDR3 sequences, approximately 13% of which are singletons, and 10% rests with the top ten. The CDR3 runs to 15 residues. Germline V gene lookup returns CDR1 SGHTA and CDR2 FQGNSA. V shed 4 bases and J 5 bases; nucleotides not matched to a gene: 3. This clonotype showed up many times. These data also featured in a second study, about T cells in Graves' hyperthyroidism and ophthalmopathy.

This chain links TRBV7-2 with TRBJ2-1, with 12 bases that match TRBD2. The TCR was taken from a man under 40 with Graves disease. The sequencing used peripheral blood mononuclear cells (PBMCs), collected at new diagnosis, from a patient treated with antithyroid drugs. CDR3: CASSSRTSGNNEQFF. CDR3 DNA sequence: TGTGCCAGCAGCTCAAGGACTAGCGGGAACAATGAGCAGTTCTTC. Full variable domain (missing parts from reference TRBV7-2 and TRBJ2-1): GAGVSQSPSNKVTEKGKDVELRCDPISGHTALYWYRQSLGQGLEFLIYFQGNSAPDKSGLPSDRFSAERTGGSVSTLTIQRTQQEDSAVYLCASSSRTSGNNEQFFGPGTRLTVL.